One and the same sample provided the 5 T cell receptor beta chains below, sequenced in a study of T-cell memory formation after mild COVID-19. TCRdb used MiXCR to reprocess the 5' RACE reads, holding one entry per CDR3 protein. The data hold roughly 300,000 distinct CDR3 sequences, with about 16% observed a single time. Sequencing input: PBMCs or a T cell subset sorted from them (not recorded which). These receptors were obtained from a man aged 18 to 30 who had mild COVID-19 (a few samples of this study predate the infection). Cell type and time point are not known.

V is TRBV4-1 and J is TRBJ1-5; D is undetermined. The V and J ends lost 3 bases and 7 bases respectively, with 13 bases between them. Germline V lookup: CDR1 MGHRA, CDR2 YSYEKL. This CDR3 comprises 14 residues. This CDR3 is CASSQWAGEQPQHF. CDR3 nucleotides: TGCGCCAGCAGCCAGTGGGCCGGAGAACAGCCCCAGCATTTT.

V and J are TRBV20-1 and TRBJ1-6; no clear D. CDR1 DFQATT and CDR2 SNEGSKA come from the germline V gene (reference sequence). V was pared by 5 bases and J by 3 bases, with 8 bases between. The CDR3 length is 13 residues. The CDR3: CSAPRFYNSPLHF. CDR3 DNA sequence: TGCAGTGCTCCGCGGTTCTATAATTCACCCCTCCACTTT.

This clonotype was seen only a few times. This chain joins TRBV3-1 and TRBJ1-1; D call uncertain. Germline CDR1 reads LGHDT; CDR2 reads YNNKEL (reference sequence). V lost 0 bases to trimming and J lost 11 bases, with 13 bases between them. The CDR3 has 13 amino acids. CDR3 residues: CASSQDPNADAFF. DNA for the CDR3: TGTGCCAGCAGCCAAGATCCAAATGCGGATGCTTTCTTT.

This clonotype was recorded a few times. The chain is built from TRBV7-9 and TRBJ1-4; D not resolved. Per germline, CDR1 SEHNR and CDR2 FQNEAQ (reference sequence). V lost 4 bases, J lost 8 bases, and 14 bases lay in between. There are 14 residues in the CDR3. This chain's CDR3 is CASSSTSRWEKLFF. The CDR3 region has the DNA TGTGCCAGCAGCTCAACGAGCCGATGGGAAAAACTGTTTTTT.

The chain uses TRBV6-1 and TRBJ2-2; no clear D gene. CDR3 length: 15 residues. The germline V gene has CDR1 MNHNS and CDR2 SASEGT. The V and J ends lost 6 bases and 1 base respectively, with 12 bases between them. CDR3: CASRRMTVNTGELFF. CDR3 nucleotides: TGTGCCAGCAGGCGGATGACCGTGAACACCGGGGAGCTGTTTTTT.